This TCR beta chain was identified during a study of regulatory T cells in long-lasting Graves disease. Combining iRepertoire HTBI primers with Arm-PCR of CDR3 regions, the authors built TCR beta libraries. TCRdb ran MiXCR on the multiplex PCR reads and lists one entry per CDR3 protein. The table shows about 620,000 distinct CDR3 sequences, with 16% occurring only once. The V and J ends lost 0 bases and 1 base respectively, with 13 bases between them. The CDR3 totals 16 residues. Germline V CDR1 and CDR2: SGHRS, YFSETQ. Time point given: newly diagnosed GD, antithyroid drugs for less than 3 months. Preparation of the TCR library used RNA extracted from PBMCs. The same sample was also used in a study of T cells in Graves' hyperthyroidism and ophthalmopathy. That publication notes: Most expanded thyroid clonotypes above 0.001 recurred in blood.

The input for sequencing was peripheral blood mononuclear cells (PBMCs), taken at new diagnosis, from a patient treated with antithyroid drugs. The receptor was isolated from a woman aged 25 to 45 with Graves disease. The chain is built from TRBV5-1 and TRBJ1-1; D perhaps matches TRBD1 (6 bases). DNA for the CDR3: TGCGCCAGCAGCTTGGGGGGGATGACAGGGAACACTGAAGCTTTCTTT. Its translation: CASSLGGMTGNTEAFF.